These 24 T cell receptor beta chains originate from one sample sequenced in a study of prognosis after radiotherapy for stage I lung cancer. Two rounds of multiplex PCR amplified TCR beta CDR3 from genomic DNA. With primers specific to each TRBV and TRBJ gene, the first-round PCR was performed. MiXCR, run by TCRdb on the multiplex PCR reads, gives a single entry per CDR3 protein. The sample yields more than 30,000 distinct CDR3 sequences, roughly two fifths seen once. This specimen consisted of PBMCs, obtained before or after stereotactic body radiation therapy (not recorded which). Receptor source: a donor of 50 years or more with non-small cell lung cancer.

This clonotype is deemed medium-sized. The DNA of the CDR3 is TGTGCCAGCAGTGAAGCGCTTCGGGGGAGGGATACGCAGTATTTT. Its protein is CASSEALRGRDTQYF. The V gene is TRBV6-1, the J gene TRBJ2-3; perhaps TRBD2 as D (6 bases). This CDR3 region has 15 residues. Germline CDR1 is MNHNS and CDR2 is SASEGT. V was shortened by 0 bases and J by 6 bases, with 13 bases between the two germline ends.

To note about this clonotype: This likely traces to a read error, being one base from a far larger clone. The chain has TRBV6-4 and TRBJ2-3; D not resolved. Per germline, CDR1 MRHNA and CDR2 SNTAGT. Trimming left V 6 bases short and J 3 bases short, with 10 bases between. The CDR3 covers 13 residues. CDR3 DNA: TGTGCCAGCAGAGCGCTGGTAACAGATACGCAGTATTTT. Its translation: CASRALVTDTQYF.

As concerns this clonotype: This could be a read error, since a much larger clone is one nucleotide away. V gene TRBV5-5 combines with J gene TRBJ2-3; 7 bases fit TRBD2. With 5 bases clipped from V and 3 bases from J, the junction kept 6 bases outside the gene matches. Germline V gives CDR1 SGHKS, CDR2 YYEKEE (reference sequence). The CDR3 loop spans 14 amino acids. The chain's CDR3 is CASRLGGKTDTQYF. The CDR3 DNA follows: TGTGCCAGCAGACTGGGGGGGAAAACAGATACGCAGTATTTT. Full variable domain (outside the CDR3, taken from reference TRBV5-5 and TRBJ2-3): DAGVTQSPTHLIKTRGQQVTLRCSPISGHKSVSWYQQVLGQGPQFIFQYYEKEERGRGNFPDRFSARQFPNYSSELNVNALLLGDSALYLCASRLGGKTDTQYFGPGTRLTVL.

Here the CDR3 DNA reads TGCAGCGTTCCCAGACGGAACACTGAAGCTTTCTTT. This translates into CSVPRRNTEAFF. This chain uses TRBV29-1 with TRBJ1-1; D not resolved. Trimming pared 5 bases from V and 1 base from J, leaving 8 bases between. CDR3 length: 12 residues. Looked up from germline, CDR1 is SQVTM and CDR2 is ANQGSEA.

This clonotype was seen at least ten times. The J gene is TRBJ2-7, the V gene TRBV11-3; 8 bases are a match to TRBD1. The V and J ends lost 5 bases and 3 bases, in that order; junction bases with no gene match: 9. CDR1 is SGHNT and CDR2 is YENEEA in the germline V gene. This CDR3 is built from 15 residues. The CDR3 here is CASSQGQGLLYEQYF. The CDR3 bases are TGTGCCAGCAGCCAAGGACAGGGATTGCTCTACGAGCAGTACTTC.

The sample holds a few counts of this clonotype. The chain recombines TRBV6-1 with TRBJ2-1; 8 nucleotides align to TRBD2. Germline V gene lookup returns CDR1 MNHNS and CDR2 SASEGT. With V trimmed by 6 bases and J by 3 bases, 10 bases remained unmatched. The CDR3 consists of 16 residues. The CDR3 DNA reads as TGTGCCAGCAGCCAGCAGGGCGGGGGGTACTACAATGAGCAGTTCTTC. This codes for CASSQQGGGYYNEQFF.

Worth noting for this clonotype: This sequence is one base from a far larger clone and is likely a read error. This rearrangement joins TRBV6-8 to TRBJ2-7; TRBD1 matches at 9 bases. Germline assignment: CDR1 MNHGY and CDR2 SAAAGT. This CDR3 comprises 18 residues. The J segment lost 3 bases and the V segment lost 7 bases, leaving 19 bases of the junction unmatched. CDR3 loop: CASIQGQGGKVWYYEQYF. CDR3 coding DNA: TGTGCCAGCATCCAGGGACAGGGAGGGAAAGTATGGTACTACGAGCAGTACTTC.

This clonotype was counted ten times or more. This chain uses TRBV7-9 with TRBJ2-1; TRBD1 agrees at 8 bases. This CDR3 region has 15 residues. The trim removed 5 bases at V and 2 bases at J, leaving 5 bases unmatched. The germline CDR1 and CDR2 sequences are SEHNR and FQNEAQ (reference sequence). This chain's CDR3 is CASSLTGAAYNEQFF. The CDR3 DNA reads as TGTGCCAGCAGCCTGACAGGGGCGGCCTACAATGAGCAGTTCTTC.

The gene calls are TRBV5-1 and TRBJ2-2; D is ambiguous. This CDR3 is built from 14 residues. Looked up from germline, CDR1 is SGHRS and CDR2 is YFSETQ. Trimming took off 1 base at V and 0 bases at J, with 4 bases between the two ends. The DNA for the CDR3 is TGCGCCAGCAGCTTGTGGGCGAACACCGGGGAGCTGTTTTTT. This gives the protein CASSLWANTGELFF. The full variable domain, its missing parts supplied by reference TRBV5-1 and TRBJ2-2, is KAGVTQTPRYLIKTRGQQVTLSCSPISGHRSVSWYQQTPGQGLQFLFEYFSETQRNKGNFPGRFSGRQFSNSRSEMNVSTLELGDSALYLCASSLWANTGELFFGEGSRLTVL.

The rearrangement links TRBV2 to TRBJ2-2, with 12 nucleotides matching TRBD2. The CDR3 is 16 residues long. Per the germline V gene, CDR1 is SNHLY and CDR2 is FYNNEI. J gave up 0 bases and V 9 bases, and 5 bases lay outside the gene matches. The CDR3 region has the DNA TGTGCCAGAACCGGACTAGCGGGGACGAACACCGGGGAGCTGTTTTTT. It codes for CARTGLAGTNTGELFF. The full variable domain, completed using reference TRBV2 and TRBJ2-2, is EPEVTQTPSHQVTQMGQEVILRCVPISNHLYFYWYRQILGQKVEFLVSFYNNEISEKSEIFDDQFSVERPDGSNFTLKIRSTKLEDSAMYFCARTGLAGTNTGELFFGEGSRLTVL.

In its sample, this clonotype ranks as medium-sized. J is TRBJ2-1 and V is TRBV6-1; D uncertain. The CDR3 runs to 14 residues. The V end lost 4 bases, the J end lost 1 base, and 8 bases lay between the germline ends. CDR1 and CDR2 (germline): MNHNS, SASEGT. The CDR3 nucleotides are TGTGCCAGCAGTGCAGATTATTCCTACAATGAGCAGTTCTTC. This sequence encodes CASSADYSYNEQFF.

The chain is built from TRBV20-1 and TRBJ2-7; D is perhaps TRBD1 (6 bases). CDR3 size: 14 residues. V was trimmed by 0 bases and J by 2 bases, leaving 11 bases between them. CDR1 DFQATT and CDR2 SNEGSKA come from the germline V gene (reference sequence). For the CDR3, the DNA is TGCAGTGCTAGAGATGGGACAAATACCTACGAGCAGTACTTC. This encodes CSARDGTNTYEQYF.

Note on this clonotype: An end of the junction differs from the germline gene, which may be a read error. V and J are TRBV5-1 and TRBJ2-7, with 12 nucleotides matching TRBD1. In germline, CDR1 is SGHRS, CDR2 YFSETQ. This CDR3 region has 15 residues. CDR3 amino acids: CASSGGQGANYEKYF. The CDR3 DNA reads TGCGCCAGCAGCGGGGGACAGGGGGCGAACTACGAGAAGTACTTC.

This clonotype was counted between two and nine times. Being one base from a much bigger clone, this may be a read error. The chain couples TRBV29-1 to TRBJ1-5; D uncertain. This CDR3 is built from 12 residues. Germline CDR1 reads SQVTM; CDR2 reads ANQGSEA. CDR3 sequence: CIVGWGNQPQHF. CDR3 DNA: TGCATCGTTGGATGGGGCAATCAGCCCCAGCATTTT.

This clonotype was observed a single time. A far larger clone is just one base off, so this is likely a read error. The rearrangement joins TRBV6-4 to TRBJ2-2, with unresolved D. This CDR3 has 15 residues. Germline loops: CDR1 MRHNA, CDR2 SNTAGT. The CDR3 loop reads CAISYSNVATGELFF. Here the CDR3 DNA reads TGTGCCATCAGTTACTCGAATGTTGCCACCGGGGAGCTGTTTTTT.

Many counts were recorded for this clonotype. The chain recombines TRBV29-1 with TRBJ1-3, with D hard to call. V lost 4 bases to trimming and J lost 4 bases, with 8 bases between them. Germline CDR1 is SQVTM and CDR2 is ANQGSEA. This CDR3 has 12 residues. The CDR3 sequence: CSVVFYGNTIYF. In DNA form, the CDR3 reads TGCAGCGTTGTCTTCTACGGAAACACCATATATTTT.

This clonotype rates as medium-sized. In DNA, the CDR3 is TGTGCCAGCAGGGACAGGGGGAGCCCCTACGAGCAGTACTTC. Translation: CASRDRGSPYEQYF. This rearrangement joins TRBV2 to TRBJ2-7, with 10 bases that match TRBD1. J was trimmed by 2 bases and V by 6 bases; bases with no gene match: 4. Germline assignment: CDR1 SNHLY and CDR2 FYNNEI. This CDR3 has 14 residues.

Details on this clonotype: A much larger clone is a single base away; this may be a read error. This chain joins TRBV9 and TRBJ2-7; 9 nucleotides align to TRBD2. The CDR3 covers 14 residues. Germline CDR1 and CDR2: SGDLS and YYNGEE. The J segment lost 8 bases and the V segment lost 6 bases, leaving 12 bases of the junction unmatched. The CDR3 DNA reads TGTGCCAGCACGAGCGGGAGGCTTGGGGGCAAGCAGTACTTC. It codes for CASTSGRLGGKQYF.

On this clonotype itself: One end of the junction varies from germline; a read error may be responsible. The rearrangement links TRBV5-1 to TRBJ1-1; D is unclear. The CDR3 contains 16 residues. In germline, CDR1 is SGHRS, CDR2 YFSETQ. The CDR3 spells CDSSSGLSTASTEAFF. CDR3 coding DNA: TGCGACAGCAGCTCGGGTCTGTCGACGGCGAGCACTGAAGCTTTCTTT.

Concerning this clonotype: This is likely an artifact of a read error, given a far larger clone one base away. The chain links TRBV6-8 to TRBJ2-7; 12 bases are shared with TRBD1. CDR1 MNHGY and CDR2 SAAAGT come from the germline V gene. Trimming cost V 7 bases and J 10 bases; bases outside gene matches: 17. This CDR3 region has 16 residues. The CDR3 sequence is CASTPGGGQGARDQYF. In DNA form, the CDR3 reads TGTGCCAGCACCCCGGGGGGGGGACAGGGGGCACGCGATCAGTACTTC.

This clonotype appeared many times. V usage is TRBV5-8 and J usage is TRBJ2-7, with D perhaps matching TRBD1 (5 bases). V was pared by 2 bases and J by 3 bases, with 12 bases between. The CDR3 covers 14 residues. Germline V gives CDR1 SGHTS, CDR2 YDEGEE. The CDR3 is CASSFGQVFYEQYF. The CDR3 DNA follows: TGTGCCAGCAGCTTTGGACAAGTATTCTACGAGCAGTACTTC.

By its share, this clonotype is medium-sized. The V and J genes are TRBV6-1 and TRBJ2-3, with D possibly TRBD1 on 5 matching bases. V lost 4 bases and J 4 bases, leaving 12 bases between the germline ends. Per the germline V gene, CDR1 is MNHNS and CDR2 is SASEGT. The CDR3 spans 14 residues. CDR3 protein: CASSGQGGADTQYF. The CDR3 DNA reads as TGTGCCAGCAGTGGCCAGGGTGGGGCAGATACGCAGTATTTT.

This chain links TRBV12-3 or TRBV12-4 with TRBJ2-2; D call uncertain. This CDR3 is built from 16 residues. The V end was cut by 6 bases, the J end by 0 bases, with 14 bases between. CDR3 in DNA: TGTGCCAGCAGCCCACTGACCCCGGCGAACACCGGGGAGCTGTTTTTT. Amino acids: CASSPLTPANTGELFF.

This chain connects TRBV6-2 or TRBV6-3 to TRBJ1-5; D is ambiguous. Between the trimmed V and J ends, which lost 5 bases and 4 bases, there was a span of 15 bases. The length of the CDR3 is 15 residues. From germline, CDR1 is MNHEY and CDR2 SVGEGT. The CDR3 DNA reads TGTGCCAGCAGTGAAGTGTCTGTCGTAAATCAGCCCCAGCATTTT. It is translated as CASSEVSVVNQPQHF.